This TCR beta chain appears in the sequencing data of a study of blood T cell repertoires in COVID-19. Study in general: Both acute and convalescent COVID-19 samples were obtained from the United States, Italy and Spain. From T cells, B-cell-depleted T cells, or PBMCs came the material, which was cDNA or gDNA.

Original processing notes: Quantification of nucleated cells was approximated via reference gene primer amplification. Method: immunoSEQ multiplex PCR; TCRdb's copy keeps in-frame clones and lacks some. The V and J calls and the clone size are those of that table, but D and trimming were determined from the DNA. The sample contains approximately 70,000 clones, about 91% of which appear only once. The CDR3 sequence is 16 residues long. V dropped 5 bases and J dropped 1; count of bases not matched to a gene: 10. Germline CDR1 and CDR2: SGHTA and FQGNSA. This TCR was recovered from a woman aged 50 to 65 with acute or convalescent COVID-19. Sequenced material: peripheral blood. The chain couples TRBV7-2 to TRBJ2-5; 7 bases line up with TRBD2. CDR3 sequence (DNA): TGTGCCAGCAGCGTCACCGCGACGGGAGGCCAAGAGACCCAGTACTTC. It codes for CASSVTATGGQETQYF.